Below, 23 T cell receptor beta chains from the same sample are listed, as sequenced in a study of OX40 agonist ivuxolimab in advanced cancers. Profiling relied on immunoSEQ multiplex PCR, and the TCRdb table lists in-frame clones only, not all of them. Of roughly 110,000 clones listed, 91% are singletons. The starting material was CD4+ or CD8+ T cells sorted from blood, obtained in a trial of the OX40 agonist ivuxolimab. The receptors come from an adult with an advanced solid tumor such as melanoma, head and neck, liver or kidney cancer.

The chain employs TRBV29-1 and TRBJ2-7; 8 nucleotides match TRBD1. Germline V gene data show CDR1 as SQVTM and CDR2 as ANQGSEA. This CDR3 region has 15 residues. V gave up 2 bases and J gave up 2 bases; unmatched junction bases: 8. The CDR3 is CSVESATGVPYEQYF. DNA of the CDR3: TGCAGCGTTGAATCTGCGACAGGGGTTCCCTACGAGCAGTACTTC.

The chain carries TRBV18 and TRBJ1-1; D is ambiguous. CDR3 length: 14 amino acids. V shed 5 bases and J shed 0 bases, with 10 bases lying between them. Per the germline V gene, CDR1 is KGHSH and CDR2 is LQKENI. In nucleotides, the CDR3 is TGTGCCAGCTCAGAGTCCCTCATGAACACTGAAGCTTTCTTT. It encodes CASSESLMNTEAFF.

The V call is TRBV6-5, the J call TRBJ2-1; 7 positions match TRBD1. Germline-derived CDR1 and CDR2 are MNHEY and SVGAGI. The CDR3 is 15 residues long. V was clipped by 5 bases and J by 6 bases; unmatched bases: 10. CDR3 sequence reads: CASSHPRQGPNEQFF. The CDR3 DNA reads TGTGCCAGCAGTCATCCGCGACAGGGCCCCAATGAGCAGTTCTTC.

The rearrangement links TRBV4-3 to TRBJ2-3; the D gene is possibly TRBD2 (5 bases). Trimming removed 3 bases from V and 3 bases from J, with 19 bases in between. CDR1 is LGHNA, CDR2 YSLEER, per germline. CDR3 length: 17 residues. In DNA form, the CDR3 reads TGCGCCAGCAGCCAGACATTAGGCAGCGGCGGAACAGATACGCAGTATTTT. Protein: CASSQTLGSGGTDTQYF.

J is TRBJ2-3 and V is TRBV10-3; D gene uncertain. Germline V gene lookup returns CDR1 ENHRY and CDR2 SYGVKD. The ends were cut back, 6 bases at V and 1 base at J, with 20 bases in the middle. This CDR3 has 17 amino acids. CDR3 sequence: CAISPSLRASGTDTQYF. Written as DNA, the CDR3 is TGTGCCATCAGCCCGAGTCTCCGGGCCTCGGGCACAGATACGCAGTATTTT.

The chain joins TRBV5-1 to TRBJ2-5; the D gene is possibly TRBD2 (5 bases). This CDR3 has 17 residues. The germline CDR1 and CDR2 sequences are SGHRS and YFSETQ. The V end lost 0 bases, the J end lost 1 base, and 16 bases lay between the germline ends. CDR3 sequence reads: CASSLVGGHKIQETQYF. CDR3 sequence (DNA): TGCGCCAGCAGCTTGGTAGGAGGCCACAAAATCCAAGAGACCCAGTACTTC.

The chain employs TRBV10-3 and TRBJ1-2; TRBD1 matches 7 bases. This CDR3 has 15 residues. V was pared by 2 bases and J by 2 bases, with 5 bases of the junction left unmatched. Germline V lookup: CDR1 ENHRY, CDR2 SYGVKD. The CDR3 loop is CAISEKGDRNYGYTF. The CDR3 coding sequence is TGTGCCATCAGTGAGAAAGGGGACAGAAACTATGGCTACACCTTC.

The V and J genes are TRBV6-1 and TRBJ2-1, with D possibly being TRBD1 or TRBD2 (5 bases each). V was cut by 8 bases and J by 3 bases, with 17 bases left in between. Germline lookup yields CDR1 MNHNS and CDR2 SASEGT. The CDR3 spans 15 residues. CDR3 residues: CASSGPLQDYNEQFF. DNA of the CDR3: TGTGCCAGCTCGGGACCTCTCCAAGACTACAATGAGCAGTTCTTC.

The V gene is TRBV5-1, the J gene TRBJ1-1; the D gene is possibly TRBD1 (6 bases). Germline V gene lookup returns CDR1 SGHRS and CDR2 YFSETQ. Deletions cut 4 bases from V and 0 bases from J, with 13 bases between. CDR3 length: 15 amino acids. The CDR3 reads CASSPRTELNTEAFF. DNA for the CDR3: TGCGCCAGCAGCCCCCGGACAGAATTGAACACTGAAGCTTTCTTT.

This clone was observed a single time. At one of its ends the junction is not consistent with the germline gene, which may arise from a read error. The V gene is TRBV6-5, the J gene TRBJ2-1, with a possible D match to TRBD2 (5 bases). CDR1 MNHEY and CDR2 SVGAGI come from the germline V gene. The CDR3 sequence is 11 residues long. The CDR3 DNA reads as TGTGCCAGCAGCGAGAGGGATGAGGAGTTCTTC. It specifies CASSERDEEFF.

The CDR3 DNA sequence: TGTGCCAGCTCATCGGGCGGGAGGGTCACAGATACGCAGTATTTT. It translates to CASSSGGRVTDTQYF. V and J are TRBV18 and TRBJ2-3; TRBD2 matches at 9 bases. This CDR3 spans 15 amino acids. With V trimmed by 5 bases and J by 2 bases, 5 bases remained unmatched. Germline V gene lookup returns CDR1 KGHSH and CDR2 LQKENI.

The rearrangement uses TRBV27 and TRBJ2-4; possible D gene TRBD1, 5 bases. The V end lost 2 bases, the J end lost 0 bases, and 17 bases lay between the germline ends. CDR1 MNHEY and CDR2 SMNVEV come from the germline V gene (reference sequence). This CDR3 region has 18 residues. CDR3 DNA sequence: TGTGCCAGCAGTTTAAATTCTCAGGGCTTGCTAGCCAAAAACATTCAGTACTTC. It codes for CASSLNSQGLLAKNIQYF.

In DNA form, the CDR3 reads TGCGCCAGCAGCTTGGGGCGGGGATACACCGGGGAGCTGTTTTTT. This codes for CASSLGRGYTGELFF. The chain joins TRBV5-1 to TRBJ2-2; TRBD2 might be the D (6 bases). CDR1 SGHRS and CDR2 YFSETQ come from the germline V gene. This CDR3 has 15 amino acids. The V end was cut by 0 bases, the J end by 3 bases, with 9 bases between.

V gene TRBV9 combines with J gene TRBJ1-1; unclear D gene. V gave up 6 bases and J gave up 4 bases, with 13 bases separating them. CDR3 length: 13 residues. Germline loops: CDR1 SGDLS, CDR2 YYNGEE. In DNA form, the CDR3 reads TGTGCCAGCACCCCCCCGGCTGGCACTGAAGCTTTCTTT. Translating gives CASTPPAGTEAFF.

The V gene is TRBV5-1, the J gene TRBJ2-7, with 7 bases aligning to TRBD2. Germline-derived CDR1 and CDR2 are SGHRS and YFSETQ. The length of the CDR3 is 14 residues. The junction had 9 bases not matched to a gene; V was cut back by 4 bases and J by 5 bases. CDR3 in DNA: TGCGCCAGCAGCCTCGGACTAGGATCCCACGAGCAGTACTTC. It is translated as CASSLGLGSHEQYF.

The chain combines TRBV5-4 with TRBJ2-7; either TRBD1 or TRBD2 may supply D (6 bases each). The CDR3 runs to 13 residues. V was cut by 1 base and J by 6 bases, with 11 bases left in between. Germline assignment: CDR1 SGHNT and CDR2 YYREEE (reference sequence). This CDR3 reads CASSLWTAGEQYF. Written as DNA, the CDR3 is TGTGCCAGCAGCTTGTGGACAGCGGGCGAGCAGTACTTC.

The rearrangement uses TRBV6-4 and TRBJ2-1; 11 positions agree with TRBD2. Trimming cost V 6 bases and J 7 bases; bases outside gene matches: 5. Germline-derived CDR1 and CDR2 are MRHNA and SNTAGT. The CDR3 covers 14 residues. CDR3 in amino acids: CASSQSSGRNEQFF. The DNA for the CDR3 is TGTGCCAGCAGCCAATCTAGCGGGAGGAATGAGCAGTTCTTC.

V usage is TRBV18 and J usage is TRBJ1-5; D is uncertain. CDR3 length equals 13 residues. V lost 6 bases and J lost 5, with 11 bases in between. Germline V CDR1 and CDR2: KGHSH, LQKENI. The CDR3 loop reads CASSAGSDQPQHF. DNA for the CDR3: TGTGCCAGCTCCGCTGGGAGCGATCAGCCCCAGCATTTT.

This clone has just a few counts. V is TRBV7-9 and J is TRBJ1-5, with D hard to call. The V and J ends lost 2 bases and 0 bases respectively, with 5 bases between them. Germline V gene data show CDR1 as SEHNR and CDR2 as FQNEAQ (reference sequence). The CDR3 consists of 14 residues. CDR3 nucleotides: TGTGCCAGCAGCTTATGGGATAGCAATCAGCCCCAGCATTTT. This translates into CASSLWDSNQPQHF. Based on the CDR3 plus reference TRBV7-9 and TRBJ1-5, the full variable domain is DTGVSQNPRHKITKRGQNVTFRCDPISEHNRLYWYRQTLGQGPEFLTYFQNEAQLEKSRLLSDRFSAERPKGSFSTLEIQRTEQGDSAMYLCASSLWDSNQPQHFGDGTRLSIL.

The chain has TRBV28 and TRBJ2-1, with 12 bases identical to TRBD2. CDR3 length equals 15 residues. V lost 2 bases, J lost 12 bases, and 8 bases stayed unmatched. Germline CDR1 MDHEN, CDR2 SYDVKM. The CDR3 spells CASSLRTSGTGGQFF. The CDR3 coding sequence is TGTGCCAGCAGTTTAAGGACTAGCGGGACGGGCGGGCAGTTCTTC.

V and J are TRBV9 and TRBJ2-2; weak D call: TRBD2 (6 bases). Per the germline V gene, CDR1 is SGDLS and CDR2 is YYNGEE. V lost 1 base and J lost 3, with 10 bases in between. The CDR3 is 15 amino acids. CDR3 nucleotides: TGTGCCAGCAGCGTACGTGGGGAGGACACCGGGGAGCTGTTTTTT. This codes for CASSVRGEDTGELFF.

For the CDR3, the DNA is TGTGCCAGCGGATTACAGGGGGCTGTCTACGAGCAGTACTTC. It codes for CASGLQGAVYEQYF. The chain carries TRBV28 and TRBJ2-7; 9 nucleotides match TRBD1. The CDR3 loop spans 14 amino acids. Germline values: CDR1 MDHEN, CDR2 SYDVKM. The J segment lost 3 bases and the V segment lost 8 bases, leaving 8 bases of the junction unmatched.

This chain joins TRBV28 and TRBJ1-1; 7 bases agree with TRBD1. The CDR3 contains 15 residues. J lost 0 bases, V lost 4 bases, and 5 bases had no gene match. Germline V gene data show CDR1 as MDHEN and CDR2 as SYDVKM. The CDR3 DNA follows: TGTGCCAGCAGTTCGCCGGGACAGATGAACACTGAAGCTTTCTTT. This gives the protein CASSSPGQMNTEAFF.